The source of this T cell receptor (beta chain) is a study of blood T cell repertoires in COVID-19. Study context: From the United States, Italy and Spain came samples of acute and convalescent COVID-19.

The study drew participants aged about 18 to 90 years from approximately 23 US areas. Germline loops: CDR1 KGHSH, CDR2 LQKENI. V was shortened by 8 bases and J by 2 bases, with 9 bases between the two germline ends. This CDR3 contains 13 residues. This table comes from immunoSEQ multiplex PCR, and its TCRdb copy is limited to in-frame clones, with some not included. Of approximately 200,000 clones in the sample, about 86% are singletons; the top ten hold 3.5% to 5.5%. The chain recombines TRBV18 with TRBJ2-2, with a possible D match to TRBD2 (6 bases). The sequence derives from a woman aged 25-40 years who had been exposed to COVID-19. Sequenced sample: PBMCs or T cells enriched from blood (not recorded which). Here the CDR3 reads CASTTRNTGELFF. CDR3 coding DNA: TGTGCCAGCACGACTAGAAACACCGGGGAGCTGTTTTTT.